This T cell receptor beta chain was documented in a study of persistence of HIV-infected CD4 T cells. In the case of this clone: Antigen specificity is unknown.

Cells were stimulated nonspecifically with anti-CD3/anti-CD28 magnetic beads. Sorting of responding CD4+ T cells relied on upregulated CD40 ligand together with CD69. CD4+ T cell counts exceeded 400 cells/uL; CMV serology was positive. Stimulated PBMCs had first been depleted of CD8+ T cells. Sequencing used immunoSEQ version 4 in survey mode. The method was immunoSEQ multiplex PCR; TCRdb's version includes in-frame clones alone and lacks a portion of them. This table holds about 46,000 clones, 75% to 90% found once. This clonotype was sampled from an adult woman with HIV who was CMV-seropositive. This material consisted of CD4+ T cells sorted from PBMCs after 18-hour stimulation, taken from a patient who received antiretroviral therapy.

The DNA of the CDR3 is TGTGCCAGCAGTATATACGAGCAGTACTTC. Its protein is CASSIYEQYF. The V gene is TRBV6-5, the J gene TRBJ2-7; the D is unclear. Per germline, CDR1 MNHEY and CDR2 SVGAGI. V was pared by 5 bases and J by 4 bases, with 3 bases between. There are 10 residues in the CDR3.